This T cell receptor (beta chain) was captured by sequencing in a study of T-cell memory formation after mild COVID-19. Study-wide background: Clustering of TCRs was largely donor specific.

Overall study findings and caveats: Shrinking CD4+ clones resided mostly in CM and EM, and CD8+ ones in EMRA.

It was 5'RACE with constant-segment primers that produced the TCR alpha and TCR beta cDNA libraries, which carried sample barcodes and UMIs. One entry per CDR3 protein results from TCRdb running MiXCR on the 5' RACE reads. The sample shows a few hundred thousand distinct CDR3 sequences, over 15% of them seen only once. Trimming took 4 bases from V and 3 from J; bases not matched to a gene: 1. Germline values: CDR1 DFQATT, CDR2 SNEGSKA (reference sequence). This CDR3 spans 13 amino acids. On this clonotype itself: The antigen remains unidentified.

V is TRBV20-1 and J is TRBJ2-2; 8 bases are a match to TRBD1. This clonotype was sampled from a man in his late teens or twenties who had mild COVID-19 (a few samples of this study predate the infection). Cell type and time point are not known. The sample was PBMCs or a T cell subset sorted from them (not recorded which). The CDR3 region has the DNA TGCAGTGCTATGACAGGGGACACCGGGGAGCTGTTTTTT. It yields the protein CSAMTGDTGELFF.